The clone carrying this T cell receptor (beta chain) was observed at least ten times. These data originate in a study of identical twins. The germline V gene encodes CDR1 SQVTM and CDR2 ANQGSEA. This CDR3 has 11 amino acids. Between the trimmed V and J ends, which lost 6 bases and 3 bases, there was a span of 9 bases. It was template switching that added a universal primer site, and there were unique molecular identifiers on the cDNA. TCRdb re-called the 5' RACE reads through MiXCR, storing one row per CDR3 protein. Of more than 650,000 distinct CDR3 sequences detected, around 6% appear once; the ten largest clones hold 1.5% to 2%.

V usage is TRBV29-1 and J usage is TRBJ2-7; maybe TRBD1 (5 bases). The sample taken for sequencing was naive T cells sorted from blood. The origin of this receptor is a man younger than 35 in good health. The chain's CDR3 is CSVGDSYEQYF. The CDR3 coding sequence is TGCAGCGTCGGTGACAGCTACGAGCAGTACTTC.